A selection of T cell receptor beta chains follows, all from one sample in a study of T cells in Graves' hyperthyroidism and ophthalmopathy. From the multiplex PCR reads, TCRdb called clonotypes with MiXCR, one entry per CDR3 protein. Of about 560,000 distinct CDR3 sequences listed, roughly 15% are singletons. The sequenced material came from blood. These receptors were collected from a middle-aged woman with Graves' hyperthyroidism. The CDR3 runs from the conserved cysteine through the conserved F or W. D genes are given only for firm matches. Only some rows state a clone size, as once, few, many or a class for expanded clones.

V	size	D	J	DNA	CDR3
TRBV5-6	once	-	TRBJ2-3	TGTGCCAGCAGCCTACCCCCGGGACGGGGGTACACAGATACGCAGTATTTT	CASSLPPGRGYTDTQYF
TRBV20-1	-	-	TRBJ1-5	TGCAGTGCGCGGCCGTATGGGGGGAGCAATCAGCCCCAGCATTTT	CSARPYGGSNQPQHF
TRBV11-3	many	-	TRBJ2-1	TGTGCCAGCAGCCATGAGGGCCCCCCAAATGAGCAGTTCTTC	CASSHEGPPNEQFF
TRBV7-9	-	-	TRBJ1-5	TGTGCCAGCAGCTTAGCCTCGTGGGGGAATCAGCCCCAGCATTTT	CASSLASWGNQPQHF
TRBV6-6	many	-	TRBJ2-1	TGTGCCAGCAGTTACTCGTGGGCAGGAGCTCTCTCCTACAATGAGCAGTTCTTC	CASSYSWAGALSYNEQFF
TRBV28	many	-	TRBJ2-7	TGTGCCAGCAGCTTAAGCTCCTACGAGCAGTACTTC	CASSLSSYEQYF
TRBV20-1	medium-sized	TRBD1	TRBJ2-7	TGCAGTGTAGACAGGGGCCTCACCTACGAGCAGTACTTC	CSVDRGLTYEQYF
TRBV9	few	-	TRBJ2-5	TGTGCCAGCAGCGTAGACGGGGAGACCCAGTACTTC	CASSVDGETQYF
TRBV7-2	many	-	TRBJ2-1	TGTGCCAGCAGCTTAGTACGGGTCAGCTCCTACAATGAGCAGTTCTTC	CASSLVRVSSYNEQFF
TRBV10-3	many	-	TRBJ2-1	TGTGCCATCAGTGAGTCGAATGAGCAGTTCTTC	CAISESNEQFF
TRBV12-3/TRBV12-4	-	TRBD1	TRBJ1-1	TGTGCCAGCAGTCCAAGGACAGGGGGGGTGAACACTGAAGCTTTCTTT	CASSPRTGGVNTEAFF
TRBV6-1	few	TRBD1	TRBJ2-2	TGTGCCAGCAGTTTTAAAAGGGACAGGGTGGGCACCGGGGAGCTGTTTTTT	CASSFKRDRVGTGELFF
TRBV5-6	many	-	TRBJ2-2	TGTGCCAGCAGCCTACCCACCGGGGAGCTGTTTTTT	CASSLPTGELFF
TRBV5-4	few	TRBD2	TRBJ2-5	TGTGCCAGCAGCTCAAAAGGACTAGCGGGAATCGAGACCCAGTACTTC	CASSSKGLAGIETQYF
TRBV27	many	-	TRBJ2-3	TGTGCCAGCAGCGTCGGGACGCTCAGAGACGGCACAGATACGCAGTATTTT	CASSVGTLRDGTDTQYF
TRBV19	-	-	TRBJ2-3	TGTGCCAGTAGAGGCAGGGGTGGAGATACGCAGTATTTT	CASRGRGGDTQYF
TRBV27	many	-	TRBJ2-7	TGTGCCAGCAGCCCCGGGCATATATTGGAGCAGTACTTC	CASSPGHILEQYF
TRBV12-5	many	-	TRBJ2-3	TGTGCTAGTGGCCCTACCTTGGATACGCAGTATTTT	CASGPTLDTQYF